Below are 29 T cell receptor beta chains sequenced from a single sample in a study of cytomegalovirus exposure and HLA in healthy donors. PCR employed 60 Vbeta and 13 Jbeta primers. This table comes from immunoSEQ multiplex PCR, and its TCRdb copy is limited to in-frame clones, with some not included. The table has about 160,000 clones, about 80% seen once. The sample taken for sequencing was PBMCs. The source is a woman in her 40s in good health and CMV-seronegative.

The chain recombines TRBV6-1 with TRBJ1-5; 12 bases line up with TRBD1. The CDR3 loop spans 18 amino acids. Germline-derived CDR1 and CDR2 are MNHNS and SASEGT. Losses at the gene ends were 4 bases for V and 2 bases for J; bases not matched to a gene: 9. As DNA, the CDR3 is TGTGCCAGCAGTGGAGGGACAGGGGGCGCGAAAGGCAATCAGCCCCAGCATTTT. This translates into CASSGGTGGAKGNQPQHF.

V gene TRBV2 combines with J gene TRBJ2-7, with 8 positions matching TRBD1. CDR1 and CDR2 from the germline V gene are SNHLY and FYNNEI. This CDR3 spans 14 amino acids. Germline trimming cut 8 bases from V and 1 base from J; bases unmatched to any gene: 7. The CDR3 loop reads CASRGQGYSYEQYF. The CDR3 nucleotides are TGTGCCAGCCGAGGACAGGGTTATTCCTACGAGCAGTACTTC. Using reference TRBV2 and TRBJ2-7 for the parts outside the CDR3, the full variable domain is EPEVTQTPSHQVTQMGQEVILRCVPISNHLYFYWYRQILGQKVEFLVSFYNNEISEKSEIFDDQFSVERPDGSNFTLKIRSTKLEDSAMYFCASRGQGYSYEQYFGPGTRLTVT.

J is TRBJ1-1 and V is TRBV21-1; the table calls TRBD1, which could not be checked here. TRBV21-1 is labeled a pseudogene. This CDR3 is built from 14 residues. Written as DNA, the CDR3 is TGTGCCAGCACCGACAGGGTAAAGTCTCCTGAAGCTTTCTTT. Protein: CASTDRVKSPEAFF.

This rearrangement joins TRBV5-1 to TRBJ2-7; no clear D gene. Germline CDR1 reads SGHRS; CDR2 reads YFSETQ. CDR3 length: 14 amino acids. Deletions cut 3 bases from V and 0 bases from J, with 10 bases between. The CDR3 DNA is TGCGCCAGCAGCTCCGAGGTTCCCTCCTACGAGCAGTACTTC. Residues: CASSSEVPSYEQYF.

The CDR3 bases are TGTGCCGGAAACCACGGGGGAAACACCATATATTTT. Its translation: CAGNHGGNTIYF. The V and J genes are TRBV30 and TRBJ1-3; no clear D gene. The CDR3 extends over 12 amino acids. Trimming removed 8 bases at V and 4 bases at J, with 12 bases between. CDR1 is GTSNPN and CDR2 is SVGIG in the germline V gene (reference sequence).

The gene calls are TRBV4-1 and TRBJ1-2, with 9 positions matching TRBD1. CDR3 length: 16 residues. The V segment lost 0 bases and the J segment 4 bases; nucleotides outside the gene matches: 6. The germline CDR1 and CDR2 sequences are MGHRA and YSYEKL. CDR3 amino acids: CASSQDPAGQGYGYTF. For the CDR3, the DNA is TGCGCCAGCAGCCAAGATCCGGCGGGACAGGGCTATGGCTACACCTTC.

The V and J genes are TRBV7-2 and TRBJ2-7; 11 bases map to TRBD1. The CDR3 has 15 residues. The V segment lost 4 bases and the J segment 4 bases; nucleotides outside the gene matches: 6. Germline CDR1 SGHTA, CDR2 FQGNSA. For the CDR3, the DNA is TGTGCCAGCAGCTCTAGGGGGACAGGGGGGTACGAGCAGTACTTC. Protein: CASSSRGTGGYEQYF.

A single count supports this clone. The rearrangement links TRBV7-3 to TRBJ1-2; a weak D match, TRBD1 (6 bases). Germline CDR1 SGHTA, CDR2 FQGTGA. This CDR3 contains 16 residues. V gave up 7 bases and J gave up 2 bases, with 20 bases separating them. The CDR3 DNA reads as TGTGCCAGCACCCCCGGAGGGGGGGGCAGGAACTATGGCTACACCTTC. As protein: CASTPGGGGRNYGYTF.

This clone occurred once. The genes are TRBV10-3 and TRBJ1-3, with TRBD1 matching 7 bases. The CDR3 sequence is 12 residues long. Germline loops: CDR1 ENHRY, CDR2 SYGVKD. After removal of 6 bases from V and 11 bases from J, the junction contained 7 bases not matched to a gene. CDR3 DNA sequence: TGTGCCATCAGAGACAGGGCGACCTCCATATATTTT. Amino acid sequence: CAIRDRATSIYF.

The chain joins TRBV2 to TRBJ2-7; TRBD1 matches at 12 bases. Germline loops: CDR1 SNHLY, CDR2 FYNNEI. This CDR3 comprises 15 residues. The junction had 7 bases not matched to a gene; V was cut back by 5 bases and J by 5 bases. CDR3 DNA: TGTGCCAGCAGTCCCCGGGACAGGGGGCGCAACGAGCAGTACTTC. Translating gives CASSPRDRGRNEQYF. Together with reference TRBV2 and TRBJ2-7, the CDR3 gives the full variable domain: EPEVTQTPSHQVTQMGQEVILRCVPISNHLYFYWYRQILGQKVEFLVSFYNNEISEKSEIFDDQFSVERPDGSNFTLKIRSTKLEDSAMYFCASSPRDRGRNEQYFGPGTRLTVT.

The CDR3 coding sequence is TGTGCCATCTCGCTTAGCGGGAGGGCCAACGAGCAGTACTTC. This codes for CAISLSGRANEQYF. The gene calls are TRBV2 and TRBJ2-7, with 11 bases aligning to TRBD2. Per germline, CDR1 SNHLY and CDR2 FYNNEI. This CDR3 is built from 14 residues. Trimming took 10 bases from V and 5 from J; bases not matched to a gene: 10.

In its sample, this clone was seen a few times. V usage is TRBV2 and J usage is TRBJ2-7, with TRBD2 as a possible D gene (6 bases). The CDR3 loop spans 14 amino acids. Germline CDR1 reads SNHLY; CDR2 reads FYNNEI. The V gene lost 4 bases and the J gene lost 2 bases, with 12 bases spanning the gap. In nucleotides, the CDR3 is TGTGCCAGCAGTGGGGACGGGAGACCCTACGAGCAGTACTTC. Its translation: CASSGDGRPYEQYF.

V usage is TRBV19 and J usage is TRBJ1-4, with 9 bases fitting TRBD1. In germline, CDR1 is LNHDA, CDR2 SQIVND (reference sequence). The length of the CDR3 is 15 residues. J lost 6 bases, V lost 5 bases, and 7 bases had no gene match. DNA for the CDR3: TGTGCCAGTAGTGTCATGGACAGGGGATATGAAAAACTGTTTTTT. It codes for CASSVMDRGYEKLFF. The full variable domain, its missing parts supplied by reference TRBV19 and TRBJ1-4, is DGGITQSPKYLFRKEGQNVTLSCEQNLNHDAMYWYRQDPGQGLRLIYYSQIVNDFQKGDIAEGYSVSREKKESFPLTVTSAQKNPTAFYLCASSVMDRGYEKLFFGSGTQLSVL.

V gene TRBV5-1 combines with J gene TRBJ2-7; TRBD1 matches 7 bases. After removal of 4 bases from V and 5 bases from J, the junction contained 9 bases not matched to a gene. The CDR3 has 14 amino acids. The germline gives CDR1 SGHRS, CDR2 YFSETQ. The CDR3 loop reads CASSGTSGTDEQYF. For the CDR3, the DNA is TGCGCCAGCAGCGGGACGTCCGGGACAGACGAGCAGTACTTC.

The chain joins TRBV5-1 to TRBJ2-1; tentative D call: TRBD2 (7 bases). CDR1 is SGHRS, CDR2 YFSETQ, per germline. V dropped 0 bases and J dropped 7 bases, with 17 bases sitting between them. This CDR3 has 16 residues. The CDR3 spells CASSLATGRELNEQFF. The CDR3 DNA reads as TGCGCCAGCAGCTTGGCTACAGGGCGGGAGTTAAATGAGCAGTTCTTC.

The gene calls are TRBV7-8 and TRBJ1-2, with 7 bases aligning to TRBD1. With V trimmed by 3 bases and J by 5 bases, 6 bases remained unmatched. From germline, CDR1 is SGHVS and CDR2 FQNEAQ. This CDR3 region has 14 residues. The CDR3 DNA is TGTGCCAGCAGCTTTAGGGACAGCAGTTATGGCTACACCTTC. It specifies CASSFRDSSYGYTF.

The chain carries TRBV27 and TRBJ2-7; D gene unclear. Germline values: CDR1 MNHEY, CDR2 SMNVEV (reference sequence). V was trimmed by 5 bases and J by 2 bases, leaving 10 bases between them. This CDR3 spans 13 amino acids. As DNA, the CDR3 is TGTGCCAGCAGTCCATTAGATGCCTACGAGCAGTACTTC. Amino acids: CASSPLDAYEQYF.

This clone was detected once. The chain has TRBV19 and TRBJ1-3, with TRBD1 matching over 8 bases. V shed 0 bases and J 8 bases; nucleotides not matched to a gene: 9. Germline V lookup: CDR1 LNHDA, CDR2 SQIVND (reference sequence). The CDR3 sequence is 16 residues long. In nucleotides, the CDR3 is TGTGCCAGTAGTATAGATGGGACAGGTGATCGGGACACCATATATTTT. Translating gives CASSIDGTGDRDTIYF.

The chain has TRBV5-6 and TRBJ1-1; a weak D match, TRBD1 (5 bases). Deletions cut 3 bases from V and 0 bases from J, with 15 bases between. Germline CDR1 and CDR2: SGHDT and YYEEEE. The CDR3 sequence is 16 residues long. The DNA of the CDR3 is TGTGCCAGCAGCTCCACTTTTCAGGGCCTGAACACTGAAGCTTTCTTT. Encoded protein: CASSSTFQGLNTEAFF.

Only a few counts were recorded for this clone. The rearrangement joins TRBV2 to TRBJ2-2; perhaps TRBD1 as D (5 bases). The CDR3 runs 14 residues. Per the germline V gene, CDR1 is SNHLY and CDR2 is FYNNEI. The germline V and J ends were trimmed by 4 bases and 6 bases, with 12 bases remaining between them. The CDR3 nucleotides read TGTGCCAGCAGTGCAACAGACAGAGCCGGGGAGCTGTTTTTT. Its protein product is CASSATDRAGELFF.

This chain connects TRBV9 to TRBJ2-3; D not certain. Germline CDR1 reads SGDLS; CDR2 reads YYNGEE. Trimming took 1 base from V and 6 from J, leaving 12 bases between them. This CDR3 is 14 amino acids long. The CDR3: CASSVSVPQDTQYF. The CDR3 nucleotides are TGTGCCAGCAGCGTATCAGTCCCCCAGGATACGCAGTATTTT.

This clone has a handful of counts. This chain links TRBV6-1 with TRBJ1-5; D perhaps matches TRBD1 (5 bases). Germline V CDR1 and CDR2: MNHNS, SASEGT. V was clipped by 7 bases and J by 4 bases, with 17 bases between them. There are 15 residues in the CDR3. CDR3 in amino acids: CASNPDTPPNQPQHF. CDR3 nucleotide sequence: TGTGCCAGCAATCCGGACACACCACCTAATCAGCCCCAGCATTTT.

This clone was seen more than once but under ten times. The genes are TRBV7-9 and TRBJ2-3, with 10 bases fitting TRBD2. The J segment lost 3 bases and the V segment lost 5 bases, leaving 8 bases of the junction unmatched. CDR3 length: 16 amino acids. Germline lookup yields CDR1 SEHNR and CDR2 FQNEAQ (reference sequence). This chain's CDR3 is CASSLTLAGVTDTQYF. The CDR3 DNA reads as TGTGCCAGCAGCCTAACTCTAGCGGGAGTGACAGATACGCAGTATTTT. Complete variable domain (other parts from reference TRBV7-9 and TRBJ2-3): DTGVSQNPRHKITKRGQNVTFRCDPISEHNRLYWYRQTLGQGPEFLTYFQNEAQLEKSRLLSDRFSAERPKGSFSTLEIQRTEQGDSAMYLCASSLTLAGVTDTQYFGPGTRLTVL.

This chain joins TRBV29-1 and TRBJ1-1, with 7 bases that match TRBD1. The CDR3 loop spans 13 amino acids. V lost 0 bases and J lost 11; bases outside the gene matches: 9. CDR1 is SQVTM, CDR2 ANQGSEA, per germline. CDR3 sequence reads: CSVEDHQTGLAFF. In DNA, the CDR3 is TGCAGCGTTGAAGACCACCAGACAGGGCTCGCTTTCTTT.

The sample holds one count of this clone. V is TRBV27 and J is TRBJ2-1, with D possibly being TRBD1 (6 bases). V dropped 2 bases and J dropped 2 bases, with 7 bases sitting between them. CDR1 MNHEY and CDR2 SMNVEV come from the germline V gene (reference sequence). The CDR3 has 14 residues. CDR3 protein: CASSLGGTYNEQFF. CDR3 DNA: TGTGCCAGCAGTTTAGGGGGCACCTACAATGAGCAGTTCTTC.

This rearrangement joins TRBV9 to TRBJ1-4; 7 bases line up with TRBD1. The V gene end was trimmed by 2 bases and the J gene end by 6 bases; junction bases not matched to a gene: 7. Per germline, CDR1 SGDLS and CDR2 YYNGEE. The CDR3 loop spans 15 amino acids. The CDR3 loop reads CASSVLGGEDEKLFF. The CDR3 region has the DNA TGTGCCAGCAGCGTTTTAGGGGGCGAGGATGAAAAACTGTTTTTT.

The chain links TRBV7-9 to TRBJ1-2; TRBD1 might be the D (5 bases). Germline V gene data show CDR1 as SEHNR and CDR2 as FQNEAQ (reference sequence). V was clipped by 0 bases and J by 5 bases, with 13 bases between them. CDR3 length: 15 amino acids. In nucleotides, the CDR3 is TGTGCCAGCAGCTTAGCGGGGGGTCCAGGTTATGGCTACACCTTC. Amino acid sequence: CASSLAGGPGYGYTF. The entire variable domain, with the rest obtained from reference TRBV7-9 and TRBJ1-2, is as follows: DTGVSQNPRHKITKRGQNVTFRCDPISEHNRLYWYRQTLGQGPEFLTYFQNEAQLEKSRLLSDRFSAERPKGSFSTLEIQRTEQGDSAMYLCASSLAGGPGYGYTFGSGTRLTVV.

This chain connects TRBV30 to TRBJ1-2; possibly TRBD1 for D (6 bases). Germline loops: CDR1 GTSNPN, CDR2 SVGIG (reference sequence). V was pared by 4 bases and J by 2 bases, with 8 bases between. This CDR3 has 12 residues. CDR3 amino acids: CAWTGVNYGYTF. In DNA form, the CDR3 reads TGTGCCTGGACAGGGGTCAACTATGGCTACACCTTC.

This clone has more than one count but fewer than ten. V usage is TRBV30 and J usage is TRBJ2-7; 16 nucleotides align to TRBD2. CDR3 length: 17 amino acids. CDR1 is GTSNPN and CDR2 is SVGIG in the germline V gene (reference sequence). V dropped 5 bases and J dropped 5; count of bases not matched to a gene: 12. The CDR3 reads CAWGLGLAGGPDNEQYF. The CDR3 bases are TGTGCCTGGGGACTGGGACTAGCGGGAGGGCCGGATAACGAGCAGTACTTC.